This T cell receptor beta chain was captured by sequencing in a study of blood T cell repertoires in COVID-19. Study as a whole: Nucleic acid was either cDNA or gDNA, and it came from T cells, B-cell-depleted T cells, or PBMCs.

Original methodology: Nucleated cell counts were estimated from reference gene primer amplification. The method was immunoSEQ multiplex PCR; TCRdb's version includes in-frame clones alone and lacks a portion of them. For V, J and clone size, that table is used; D and trimming come from the DNA. The table lists fewer than 450,000 clones, around 91% of them singletons. Participants were aged roughly 18 to 90 years, lived in under 25 US areas, and enrolled virtually. The recovered donors of Cohort 3 showed two negative PCRs, clearance, or symptom resolution. V lost 3 bases and J lost 6; bases outside the gene matches: 6. Germline CDR1 and CDR2: LGHDT and YNNKEL (reference sequence). This CDR3 spans 15 amino acids.

The chain has TRBV3-1 (or the pseudogene TRBV3-2) and TRBJ1-3, with TRBD1 matching over 9 bases. The sequence was collected from a man between 18 and 29 years old who had recovered from COVID-19. The specimen sequenced was PBMCs or T cells enriched from blood (not recorded which). CDR3 protein: CASSHGQGIKNTIYF. The DNA for the CDR3 is TGTGCCAGCAGCCACGGACAGGGGATAAAAAACACCATATATTTT.